This record concerns one TCR beta chain sequence. Time point in this sample: after trial treatment. Documented treatment: LDRT plus nivolumab, ipilimumab, low-dose cyclophosphamide and aspirin (RACIN trial). These data are taken from a study of low-dose radiotherapy and immunotherapy resistance in tumors. Trimming took 3 bases from V and 7 from J; bases not matched to a gene: 6. The CDR3 sequence is 14 residues long. Germline values: CDR1 DFQATT, CDR2 SNEGSKA (reference sequence). Covering alpha and beta chains, TRAV- and TRBV-specific primers were used for the first-strand cDNA. For amplifying TCRs, the PCR ran for 15 to 20 cycles with Phusion, which was used together with a constant-region primer and the adapter on the V primers. TCRdb reanalysed the reads using MiXCR and keeps one entry per CDR3 protein. This table has about 58,000 distinct CDR3 sequences, 20% to 25% appearing once.

The origin of this receptor is a male donor with prostate cancer. The genes are TRBV20-1 and TRBJ2-5; 12 nucleotides match TRBD2. The sample here was PBMCs, taken after low-dose radiotherapy plus immunotherapy. The CDR3 bases are TGCAGTGCTAGTCAGACTAGCGGGAGAGGGACCCAGTACTTC. Residues: CSASQTSGRGTQYF.